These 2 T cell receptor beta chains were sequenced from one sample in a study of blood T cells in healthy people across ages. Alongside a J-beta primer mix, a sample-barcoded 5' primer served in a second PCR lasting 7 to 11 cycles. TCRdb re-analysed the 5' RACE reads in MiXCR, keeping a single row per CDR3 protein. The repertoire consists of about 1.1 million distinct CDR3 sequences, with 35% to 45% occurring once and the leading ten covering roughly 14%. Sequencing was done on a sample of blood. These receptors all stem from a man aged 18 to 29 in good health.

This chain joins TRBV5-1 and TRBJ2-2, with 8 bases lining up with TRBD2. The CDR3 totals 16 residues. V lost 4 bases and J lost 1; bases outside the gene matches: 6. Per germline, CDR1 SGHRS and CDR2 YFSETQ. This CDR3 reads CASSRSGAKNTGELFF. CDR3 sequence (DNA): TGCGCCAGCAGCCGTAGCGGGGCGAAGAACACCGGGGAGCTGTTTTTT.

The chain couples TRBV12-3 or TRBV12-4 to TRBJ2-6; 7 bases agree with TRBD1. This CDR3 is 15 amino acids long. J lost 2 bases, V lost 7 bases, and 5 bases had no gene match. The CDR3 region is CASNRDRAGANVLTF. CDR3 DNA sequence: TGTGCCAGCAACCGTGACAGGGCTGGGGCCAACGTCCTGACTTTC.